Presented here are 10 T cell receptor beta chains from one specimen sequenced in a study of CD8 T cells in Susac syndrome. Random hexamers were used to reverse transcribe the RNA input (about 0.5 to 1 ug). TCRdb reprocessed the immunoSEQ multiplex PCR reads with MiXCR, giving one entry per CDR3 protein. The data hold 100,000 to 150,000 distinct CDR3 sequences, with nearly 96% observed a single time. The sample was CD4+ T cells from PBMCs. These receptors were taken from a human donor with Susac syndrome.

A single count supports this clonotype. The chain employs TRBV20-1 and TRBJ2-1; possible D gene TRBD2, 5 bases. The CDR3 sequence is 13 residues long. Germline CDR1 DFQATT, CDR2 SNEGSKA (reference sequence). The ends were cut back, 6 bases at V and 3 bases at J, with 12 bases in the middle. This CDR3 reads CSARAEDYNEQFF. The CDR3, as DNA: TGCAGTGCCCGGGCGGAGGACTACAATGAGCAGTTCTTC.

The V call is TRBV14, the J call TRBJ2-6, with D tentatively TRBD1 (5 bases). The CDR3 covers 14 residues. CDR1 and CDR2 from the germline V gene are SGHDN and FVKESK. V was shortened by 7 bases and J by 4 bases, with 11 bases between the two germline ends. The CDR3 nucleotides are TGTGCCAGCACAGGGCGCCCCGGGGCCAACGTCCTGACTTTC. Protein product: CASTGRPGANVLTF.

The chain joins TRBV29-1 to TRBJ1-2; no definite D call. This CDR3 region has 8 residues. Per germline, CDR1 SQVTM and CDR2 ANQGSEA. This CDR3 is CTNYGYTF. The CDR3, as DNA: TGCACCAATTATGGCTACACCTTC. The full variable domain, in which reference TRBV29-1 and TRBJ1-2 provide the parts outside the CDR3, is SAVISQKPSRDICQRGTSLTIQCQVDSQVTMMFWYRQQPGQSLTLIATANQGSEATYESGFVIDKFPISRPNLTFSTLTVSNMSPEDSSIYLCTNYGYTFGSGTRLTVV.

The chain uses TRBV20-1 and TRBJ2-1; 12 bases align to TRBD2. Germline V lookup: CDR1 DFQATT, CDR2 SNEGSKA (reference sequence). CDR3 size: 11 residues. CDR3 nucleotide sequence: TGCAGGGGACTAGCGGGCAATGAGCAGTTCTTC. It yields the protein CRGLAGNEQFF.

Concerning this clonotype: The junction does not match germline at one end; this may be a read error. The chain links TRBV12-3 or TRBV12-4 to TRBJ1-3; 8 bases are shared with TRBD1. CDR3 length equals 13 residues. In DNA form, the CDR3 reads TGTGCCAGCAGTCCAATCGGTGGACAGGGTTGGGATTTT. Amino acids: CASSPIGGQGWDF.

The J gene is TRBJ2-3, the V gene TRBV2; D unresolved. Germline CDR1 reads SNHLY; CDR2 reads FYNNEI. The CDR3 totals 13 residues. V lost 2 bases, J lost 4 bases, and 7 bases lay in between. This CDR3 is CASSENGPDTQYF. The CDR3 DNA reads as TGTGCCAGCAGTGAAAATGGGCCAGATACGCAGTATTTT.

The chain couples TRBV29-1 to TRBJ1-1, with D hard to call. Germline assignment: CDR1 SQVTM and CDR2 ANQGSEA. V lost 6 bases and J lost 5, with 13 bases in between. This CDR3 has 12 amino acids. CDR3 nucleotides: TGCAGCGTCAACTTCGGAGGAACTGAAGCTTTCTTT. This gives the protein CSVNFGGTEAFF.

The chain joins TRBV6-2 or TRBV6-3 to TRBJ1-2; unclear D gene. Between the trimmed V and J ends, which lost 6 bases and 4 bases, there was a span of 12 bases. Germline V gene data show CDR1 as MNHEY and CDR2 as SVGEGT. CDR3 size: 13 residues. The CDR3 nucleotides are TGTGCCAGCAGACTAGACGACTTCTATGGCTACACCTTC. It translates to CASRLDDFYGYTF.

The V and J genes are TRBV24-1 and TRBJ2-3; TRBD2 aligns across 11 bases. The V segment lost 4 bases and the J segment 4 bases; nucleotides outside the gene matches: 6. CDR1 and CDR2 from the germline V gene are KGHDR and SFDVKD. The CDR3 is made up of 16 amino acids. CDR3: CATSEPLAGGADTQYF. As DNA, the CDR3 is TGTGCCACCAGTGAACCCCTAGCGGGAGGTGCAGATACGCAGTATTTT.

The rearrangement links TRBV30 to TRBJ1-1; D remains unclear. There are 13 residues in the CDR3. CDR1 and CDR2 from the germline V gene are GTSNPN and SVGIG (reference sequence). V lost 2 bases and J 0 bases, leaving 7 bases between the germline ends. Here the CDR3 DNA reads TGTGCCTGGAGTCCCCTTCTGAACACTGAAGCTTTCTTT. This gives the protein CAWSPLLNTEAFF.